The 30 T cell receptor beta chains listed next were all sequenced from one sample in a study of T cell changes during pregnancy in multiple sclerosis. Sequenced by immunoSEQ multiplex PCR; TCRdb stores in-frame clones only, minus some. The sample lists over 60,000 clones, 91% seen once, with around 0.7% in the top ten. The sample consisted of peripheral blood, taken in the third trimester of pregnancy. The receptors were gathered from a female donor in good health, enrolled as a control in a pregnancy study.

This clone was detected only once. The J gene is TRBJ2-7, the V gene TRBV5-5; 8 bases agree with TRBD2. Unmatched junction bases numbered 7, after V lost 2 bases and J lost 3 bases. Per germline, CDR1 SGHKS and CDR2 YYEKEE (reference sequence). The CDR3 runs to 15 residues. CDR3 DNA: TGTGCCAGCAGCTTCGGACTAGCTCCTGACTACGAGCAGTACTTC. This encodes CASSFGLAPDYEQYF.

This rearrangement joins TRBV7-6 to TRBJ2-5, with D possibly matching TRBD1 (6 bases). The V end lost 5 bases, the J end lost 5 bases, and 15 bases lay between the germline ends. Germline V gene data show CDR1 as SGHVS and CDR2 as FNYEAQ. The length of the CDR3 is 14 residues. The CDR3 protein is CASSVTGSWETQYF. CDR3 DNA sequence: TGTGCCAGCAGCGTCACAGGGAGTTGGGAGACCCAGTACTTC.

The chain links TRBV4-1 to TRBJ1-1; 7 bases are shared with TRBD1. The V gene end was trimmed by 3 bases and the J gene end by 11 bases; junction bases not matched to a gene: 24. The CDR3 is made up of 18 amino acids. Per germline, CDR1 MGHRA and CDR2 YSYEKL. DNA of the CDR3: TGCGCCAGCAGCCAGGCGAGACAGGGATCTTTCGCAGCGCTTTGGGCTTTCTTT. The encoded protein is CASSQARQGSFAALWAFF.

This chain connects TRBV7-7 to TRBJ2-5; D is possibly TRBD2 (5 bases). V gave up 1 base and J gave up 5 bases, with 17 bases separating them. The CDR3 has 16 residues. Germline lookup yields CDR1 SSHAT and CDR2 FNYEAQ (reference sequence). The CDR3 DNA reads TGTGCCAGCAGCTTAGGATCCCAACGTGGCGGGGAGACCCAGTACTTC. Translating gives CASSLGSQRGGETQYF.

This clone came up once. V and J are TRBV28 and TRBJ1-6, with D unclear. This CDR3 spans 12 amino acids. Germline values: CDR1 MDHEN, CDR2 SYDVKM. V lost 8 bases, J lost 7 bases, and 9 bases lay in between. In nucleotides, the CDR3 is TGTGCCAGCCTGAAACTAAATTCACCCCTCCACTTT. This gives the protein CASLKLNSPLHF.

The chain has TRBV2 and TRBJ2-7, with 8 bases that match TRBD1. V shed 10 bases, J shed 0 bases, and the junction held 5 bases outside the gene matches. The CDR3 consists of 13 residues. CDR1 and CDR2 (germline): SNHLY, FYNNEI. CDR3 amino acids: CAIRDRSSYEQYF. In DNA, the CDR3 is TGTGCCATTCGGGACAGGAGCTCCTACGAGCAGTACTTC.

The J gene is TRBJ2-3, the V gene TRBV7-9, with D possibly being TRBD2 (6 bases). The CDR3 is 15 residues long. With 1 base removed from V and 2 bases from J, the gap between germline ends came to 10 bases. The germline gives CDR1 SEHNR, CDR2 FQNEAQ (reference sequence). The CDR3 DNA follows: TGTGCCAGCAGCTTAGGTGCGGGGCCCACAGATACGCAGTATTTT. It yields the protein CASSLGAGPTDTQYF.

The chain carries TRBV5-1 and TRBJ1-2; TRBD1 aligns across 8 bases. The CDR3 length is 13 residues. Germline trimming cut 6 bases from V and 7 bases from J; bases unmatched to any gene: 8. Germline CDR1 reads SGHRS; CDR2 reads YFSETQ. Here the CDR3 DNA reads TGCGCCAGCAAAACGGACAGGGAGGGTGGCTACACCTTC. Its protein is CASKTDREGGYTF. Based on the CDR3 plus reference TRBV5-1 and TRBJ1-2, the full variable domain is KAGVTQTPRYLIKTRGQQVTLSCSPISGHRSVSWYQQTPGQGLQFLFEYFSETQRNKGNFPGRFSGRQFSNSRSEMNVSTLELGDSALYLCASKTDREGGYTFGSGTRLTVV.

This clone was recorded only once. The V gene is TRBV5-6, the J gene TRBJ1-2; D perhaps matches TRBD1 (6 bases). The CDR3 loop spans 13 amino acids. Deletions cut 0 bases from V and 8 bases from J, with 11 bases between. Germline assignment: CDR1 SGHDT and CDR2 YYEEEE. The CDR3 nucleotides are TGTGCCAGCAGCTTGGTATCAGGGGCCGGCTACACCTTC. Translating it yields CASSLVSGAGYTF.

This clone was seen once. DNA for the CDR3: TGTGCCAGCAGCACCCCTTCTGGGGACACGGTTTCCTACGAGCAGTACTTC. Translated: CASSTPSGDTVSYEQYF. This chain links TRBV5-4 with TRBJ2-7, with a possible D match to TRBD1 (6 bases). CDR1 SGHNT and CDR2 YYREEE come from the germline V gene (reference sequence). V dropped 4 bases and J dropped 1 base, with 21 bases sitting between them. CDR3 length equals 17 residues.

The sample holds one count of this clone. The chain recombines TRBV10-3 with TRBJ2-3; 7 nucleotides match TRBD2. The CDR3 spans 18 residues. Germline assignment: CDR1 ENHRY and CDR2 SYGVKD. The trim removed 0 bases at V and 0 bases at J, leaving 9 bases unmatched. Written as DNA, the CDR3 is TGTGCCATCAGTGAGTCGCCGTTTGGGGGGGGGAGCACAGATACGCAGTATTTT. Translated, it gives CAISESPFGGGSTDTQYF.

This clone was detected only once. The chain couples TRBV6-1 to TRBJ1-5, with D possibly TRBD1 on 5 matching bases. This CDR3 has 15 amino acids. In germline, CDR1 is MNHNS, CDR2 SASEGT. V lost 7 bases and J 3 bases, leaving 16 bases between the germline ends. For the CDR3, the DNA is TGTGCCAGCACCCGAAGCGACAGTTACAATCAGCCCCAGCATTTT. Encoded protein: CASTRSDSYNQPQHF.

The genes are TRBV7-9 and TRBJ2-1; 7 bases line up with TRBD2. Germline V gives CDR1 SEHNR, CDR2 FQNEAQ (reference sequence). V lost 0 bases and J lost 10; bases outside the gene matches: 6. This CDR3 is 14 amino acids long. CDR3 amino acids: CASSLAGGPWEQFF. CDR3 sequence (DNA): TGTGCCAGCAGCTTAGCGGGAGGGCCTTGGGAGCAGTTCTTC.

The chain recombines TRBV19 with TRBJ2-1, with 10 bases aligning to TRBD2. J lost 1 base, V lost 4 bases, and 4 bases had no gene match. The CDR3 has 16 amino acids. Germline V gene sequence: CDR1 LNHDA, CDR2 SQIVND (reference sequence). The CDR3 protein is CASSTASGRSYNEQFF. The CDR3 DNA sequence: TGTGCCAGTAGTACCGCTAGCGGGAGATCCTACAATGAGCAGTTCTTC.

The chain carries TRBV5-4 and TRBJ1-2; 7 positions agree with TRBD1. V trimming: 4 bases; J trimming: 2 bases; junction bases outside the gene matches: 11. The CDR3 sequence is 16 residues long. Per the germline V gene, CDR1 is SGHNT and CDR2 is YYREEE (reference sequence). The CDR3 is CASSDPGTGVNYGYTF. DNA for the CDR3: TGTGCCAGCAGCGATCCCGGCACAGGGGTGAACTATGGCTACACCTTC.

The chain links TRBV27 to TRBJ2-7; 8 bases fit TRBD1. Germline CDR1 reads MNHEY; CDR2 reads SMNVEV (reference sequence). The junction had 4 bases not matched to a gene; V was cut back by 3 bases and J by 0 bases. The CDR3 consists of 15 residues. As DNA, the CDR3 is TGTGCCAGCAGTTTCTCAGGGGGCTACTCCTACGAGCAGTACTTC. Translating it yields CASSFSGGYSYEQYF.

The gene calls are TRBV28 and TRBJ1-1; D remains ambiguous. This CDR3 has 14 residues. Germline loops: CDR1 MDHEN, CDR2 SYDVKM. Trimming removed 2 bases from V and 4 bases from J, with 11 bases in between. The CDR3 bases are TGTGCCAGCAGTTTAAACAGCCCCAGCACTGAAGCTTTCTTT. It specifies CASSLNSPSTEAFF. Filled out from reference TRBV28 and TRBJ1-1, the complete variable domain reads DVKVTQSSRYLVKRTGEKVFLECVQDMDHENMFWYRQDPGLGLRLIYFSYDVKMKEKGDIPEGYSVSREKKERFSLILESASTNQTSMYLCASSLNSPSTEAFFGQGTRLTVV.

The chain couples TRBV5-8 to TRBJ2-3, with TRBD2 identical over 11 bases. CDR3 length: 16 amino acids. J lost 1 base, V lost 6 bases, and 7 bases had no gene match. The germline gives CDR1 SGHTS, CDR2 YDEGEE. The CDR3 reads CASIPPGLAGTDTQYF. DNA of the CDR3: TGTGCCAGCATTCCTCCGGGACTAGCGGGCACAGATACGCAGTATTTT.

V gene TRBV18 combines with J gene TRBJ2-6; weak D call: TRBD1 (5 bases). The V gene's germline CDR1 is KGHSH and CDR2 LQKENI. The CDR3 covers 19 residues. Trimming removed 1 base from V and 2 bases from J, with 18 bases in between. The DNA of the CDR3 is TGTGCCAGCTCACCACAGAGTATGGGGCGATACGCTGGGGCCAACGTCCTGACTTTC. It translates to CASSPQSMGRYAGANVLTF.

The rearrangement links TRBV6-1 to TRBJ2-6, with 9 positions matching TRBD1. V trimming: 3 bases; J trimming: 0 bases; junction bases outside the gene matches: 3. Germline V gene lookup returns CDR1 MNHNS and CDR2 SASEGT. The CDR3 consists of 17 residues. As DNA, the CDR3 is TGTGCCAGCAGTGACGGGACAGGGAGCTCTGGGGCCAACGTCCTGACTTTC. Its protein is CASSDGTGSSGANVLTF.

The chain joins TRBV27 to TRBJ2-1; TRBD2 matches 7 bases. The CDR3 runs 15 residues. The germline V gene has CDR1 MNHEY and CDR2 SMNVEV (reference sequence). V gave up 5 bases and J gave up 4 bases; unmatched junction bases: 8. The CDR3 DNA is TGTGCCAGCAGTCCTCAGCGGGACTCTTACAATGAGCAGTTCTTC. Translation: CASSPQRDSYNEQFF.

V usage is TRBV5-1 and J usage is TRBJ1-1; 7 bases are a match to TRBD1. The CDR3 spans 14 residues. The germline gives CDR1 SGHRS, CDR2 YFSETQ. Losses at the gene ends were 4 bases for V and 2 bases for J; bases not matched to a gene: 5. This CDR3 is CASSPRQGNTEAFF. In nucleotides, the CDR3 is TGCGCCAGCAGCCCCCGACAGGGAAACACTGAAGCTTTCTTT.

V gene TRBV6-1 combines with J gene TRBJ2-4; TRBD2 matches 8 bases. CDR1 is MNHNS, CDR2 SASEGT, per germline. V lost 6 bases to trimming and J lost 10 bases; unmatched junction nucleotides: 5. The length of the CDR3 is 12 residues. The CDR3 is CASSIQREIQYF. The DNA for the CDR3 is TGTGCCAGCAGCATCCAGCGGGAGATTCAGTACTTC.

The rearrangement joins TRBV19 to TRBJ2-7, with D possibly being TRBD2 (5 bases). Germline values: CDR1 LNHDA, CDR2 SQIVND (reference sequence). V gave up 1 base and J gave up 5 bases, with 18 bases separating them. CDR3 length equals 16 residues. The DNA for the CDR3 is TGTGCCAGTAGTATAGTAGGCGGGCCCTCCATTGACGAGCAGTACTTC. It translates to CASSIVGGPSIDEQYF.

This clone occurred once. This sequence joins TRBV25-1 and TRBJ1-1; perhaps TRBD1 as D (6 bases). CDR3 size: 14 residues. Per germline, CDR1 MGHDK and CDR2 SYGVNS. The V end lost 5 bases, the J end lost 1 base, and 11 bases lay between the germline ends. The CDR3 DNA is TGTGCCAGCAGTTCCGGGACAAGGAACACTGAAGCTTTCTTT. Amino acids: CASSSGTRNTEAFF. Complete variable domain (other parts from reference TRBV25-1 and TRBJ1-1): EADIYQTPRYLVIGTGKKITLECSQTMGHDKMYWYQQDPGMELHLIHYSYGVNSTEKGDLSSESTVSRIRTEHFPLTLESARPSHTSQYLCASSSGTRNTEAFFGQGTRLTVV.

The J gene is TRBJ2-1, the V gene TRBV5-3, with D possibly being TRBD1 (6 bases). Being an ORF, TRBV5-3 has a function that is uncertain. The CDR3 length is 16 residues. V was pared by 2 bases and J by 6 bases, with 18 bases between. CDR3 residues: CARSLRGLIGANEQFF. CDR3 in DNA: TGTGCCAGAAGCTTAAGGGGGTTGATAGGAGCCAATGAGCAGTTCTTC.

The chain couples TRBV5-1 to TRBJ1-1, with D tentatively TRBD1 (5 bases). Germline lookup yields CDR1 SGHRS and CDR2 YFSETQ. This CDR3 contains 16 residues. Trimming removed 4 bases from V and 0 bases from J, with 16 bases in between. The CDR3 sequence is CASSLRKGMMNTEAFF. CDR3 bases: TGCGCCAGCAGCCTGCGGAAGGGGATGATGAACACTGAAGCTTTCTTT. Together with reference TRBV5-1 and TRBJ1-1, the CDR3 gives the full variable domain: KAGVTQTPRYLIKTRGQQVTLSCSPISGHRSVSWYQQTPGQGLQFLFEYFSETQRNKGNFPGRFSGRQFSNSRSEMNVSTLELGDSALYLCASSLRKGMMNTEAFFGQGTRLTVV.

CDR3 DNA: TGTGCCAGCAGCCAAGATCGGGAGTCCAACTATGGCTACACCTTC. Amino acid sequence: CASSQDRESNYGYTF. The V gene is TRBV4-2, the J gene TRBJ1-2; no definite D call. The V gene's germline CDR1 is LGHNA and CDR2 YNFKEQ. CDR3 length equals 15 residues. The V end was cut by 0 bases, the J end by 2 bases, with 10 bases between.

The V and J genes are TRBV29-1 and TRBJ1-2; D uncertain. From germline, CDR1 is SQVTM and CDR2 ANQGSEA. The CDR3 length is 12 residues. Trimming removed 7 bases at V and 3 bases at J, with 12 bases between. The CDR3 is CSAKPGDYGYTF. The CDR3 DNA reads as TGCAGCGCAAAACCCGGGGACTATGGCTACACCTTC.

CDR3 residues: CASSISGGRNEQYF. The DNA of the CDR3 is TGTGCCAGCAGCATTAGCGGGGGAAGAAACGAGCAGTACTTC. This sequence joins TRBV7-8 and TRBJ2-7; TRBD2 matches at 9 bases. CDR1 and CDR2 from the germline V gene are SGHVS and FQNEAQ. The junction had 7 bases not matched to a gene; V was cut back by 5 bases and J by 5 bases. This CDR3 comprises 14 residues.